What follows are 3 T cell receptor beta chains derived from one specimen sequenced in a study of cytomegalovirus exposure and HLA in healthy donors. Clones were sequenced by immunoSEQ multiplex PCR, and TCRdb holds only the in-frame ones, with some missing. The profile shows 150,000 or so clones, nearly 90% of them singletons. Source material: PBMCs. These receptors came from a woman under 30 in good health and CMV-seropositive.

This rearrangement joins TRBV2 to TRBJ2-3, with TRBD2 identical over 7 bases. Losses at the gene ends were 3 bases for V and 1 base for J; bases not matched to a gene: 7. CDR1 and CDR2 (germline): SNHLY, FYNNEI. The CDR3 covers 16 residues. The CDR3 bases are TGTGCCAGCAGTGATTTGGCTAGCGGAGGCACAGATACGCAGTATTTT. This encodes CASSDLASGGTDTQYF. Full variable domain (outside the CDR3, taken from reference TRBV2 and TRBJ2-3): EPEVTQTPSHQVTQMGQEVILRCVPISNHLYFYWYRQILGQKVEFLVSFYNNEISEKSEIFDDQFSVERPDGSNFTLKIRSTKLEDSAMYFCASSDLASGGTDTQYFGPGTRLTVL.

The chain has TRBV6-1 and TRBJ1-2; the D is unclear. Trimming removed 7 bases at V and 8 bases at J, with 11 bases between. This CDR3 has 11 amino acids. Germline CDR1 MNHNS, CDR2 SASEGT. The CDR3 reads CASMRAGGYTF. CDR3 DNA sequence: TGTGCCAGCATGAGGGCTGGAGGCTACACCTTC.

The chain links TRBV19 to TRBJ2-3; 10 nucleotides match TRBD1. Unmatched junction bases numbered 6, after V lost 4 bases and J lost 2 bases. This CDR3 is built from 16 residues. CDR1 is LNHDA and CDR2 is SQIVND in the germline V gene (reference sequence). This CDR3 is CASSTGTGAFTDTQYF. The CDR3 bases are TGTGCCAGTAGTACCGGGACAGGGGCGTTCACAGATACGCAGTATTTT.